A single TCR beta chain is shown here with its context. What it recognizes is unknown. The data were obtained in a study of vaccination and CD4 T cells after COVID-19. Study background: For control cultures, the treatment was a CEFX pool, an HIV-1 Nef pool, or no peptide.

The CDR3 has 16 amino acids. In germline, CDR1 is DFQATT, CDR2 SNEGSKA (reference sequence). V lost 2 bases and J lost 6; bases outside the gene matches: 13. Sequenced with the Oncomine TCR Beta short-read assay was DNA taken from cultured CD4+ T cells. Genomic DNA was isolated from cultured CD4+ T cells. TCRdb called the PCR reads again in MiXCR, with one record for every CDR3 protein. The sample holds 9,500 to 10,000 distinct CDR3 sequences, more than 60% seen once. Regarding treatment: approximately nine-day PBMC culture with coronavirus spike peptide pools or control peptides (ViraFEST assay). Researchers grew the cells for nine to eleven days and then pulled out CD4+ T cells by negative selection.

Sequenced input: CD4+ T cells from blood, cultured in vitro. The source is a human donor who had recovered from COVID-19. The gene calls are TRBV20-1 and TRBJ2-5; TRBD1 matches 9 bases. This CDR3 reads CSARNDRVGQGKTQYF. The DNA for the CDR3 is TGCAGTGCTAGAAACGATAGGGTGGGACAGGGAAAGACCCAGTACTTC.